This T cell receptor (beta chain) was obtained from a study of control samples from healthy donors and cancer patients. The CDR3 runs 16 residues. Germline CDR1 LNHNV, CDR2 YYDKDF (reference sequence). V shed 1 base and J shed 5 bases, with 17 bases lying between them. The repertoire was sequenced with immunoSEQ multiplex PCR; TCRdb's copy has only in-frame clones and lacks some. Of 110,000 to 150,000 clones in the sample, around nine tenths were seen once. The specimen sequenced was blood. The source of this sequence is a young man in good health. J is TRBJ1-2 and V is TRBV15; D remains unclear. The CDR3 bases are TGTGCCACCAGCAGAGGTTCTGGGCAGGCTGGTTATGGCTACACCTTC. It specifies CATSRGSGQAGYGYTF.